The entry below gives a single TCR beta chain sequence along with its context. This record comes from a study of T cell changes during pregnancy in multiple sclerosis. The CDR3 has 15 residues. Germline V gene data show CDR1 as MDHEN and CDR2 as SYDVKM. Trimming cost V 5 bases and J 3 bases, with 17 bases left between them. The assay was immunoSEQ multiplex PCR, and TCRdb's table has in-frame clones only and misses some. The sample holds around 96,000 clones, 94% seen once. This chain joins TRBV28 and TRBJ2-7; D is undetermined. The source is a female donor with multiple sclerosis, enrolled in a pregnancy study. Sequencing used peripheral blood, obtained in the third trimester of pregnancy. CDR3 sequence reads: CASSIPGSPDYEQYF. CDR3 coding DNA: TGTGCCAGCAGTATCCCGGGTAGCCCAGACTACGAGCAGTACTTC.